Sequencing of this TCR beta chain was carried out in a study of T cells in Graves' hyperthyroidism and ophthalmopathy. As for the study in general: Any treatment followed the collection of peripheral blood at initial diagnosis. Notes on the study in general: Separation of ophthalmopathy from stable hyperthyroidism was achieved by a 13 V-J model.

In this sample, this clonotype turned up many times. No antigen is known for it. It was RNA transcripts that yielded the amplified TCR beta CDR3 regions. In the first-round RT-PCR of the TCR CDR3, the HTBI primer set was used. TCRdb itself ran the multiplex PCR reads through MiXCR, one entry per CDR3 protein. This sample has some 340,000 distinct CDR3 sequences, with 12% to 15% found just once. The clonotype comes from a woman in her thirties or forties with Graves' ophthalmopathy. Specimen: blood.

The chain's CDR3 is CASSLVGGAGMEPQHF. The CDR3 region has the DNA TGTGCCAGCAGCTTAGTCGGTGGGGCAGGGATGGAGCCCCAGCATTTT. The chain carries TRBV7-2 and TRBJ1-5; TRBD1 might be the D (5 bases). The V end was cut by 1 base, the J end by 8 bases, with 18 bases between. Germline lookup yields CDR1 SGHTA and CDR2 FQGNSA. This CDR3 is 16 amino acids long. The full variable domain, rest sourced from reference TRBV7-2 and TRBJ1-5, is GAGVSQSPSNKVTEKGKDVELRCDPISGHTALYWYRQSLGQGLEFLIYFQGNSAPDKSGLPSDRFSAERTGGSVSTLTIQRTQQEDSAVYLCASSLVGGAGMEPQHFGDGTRLSIL.